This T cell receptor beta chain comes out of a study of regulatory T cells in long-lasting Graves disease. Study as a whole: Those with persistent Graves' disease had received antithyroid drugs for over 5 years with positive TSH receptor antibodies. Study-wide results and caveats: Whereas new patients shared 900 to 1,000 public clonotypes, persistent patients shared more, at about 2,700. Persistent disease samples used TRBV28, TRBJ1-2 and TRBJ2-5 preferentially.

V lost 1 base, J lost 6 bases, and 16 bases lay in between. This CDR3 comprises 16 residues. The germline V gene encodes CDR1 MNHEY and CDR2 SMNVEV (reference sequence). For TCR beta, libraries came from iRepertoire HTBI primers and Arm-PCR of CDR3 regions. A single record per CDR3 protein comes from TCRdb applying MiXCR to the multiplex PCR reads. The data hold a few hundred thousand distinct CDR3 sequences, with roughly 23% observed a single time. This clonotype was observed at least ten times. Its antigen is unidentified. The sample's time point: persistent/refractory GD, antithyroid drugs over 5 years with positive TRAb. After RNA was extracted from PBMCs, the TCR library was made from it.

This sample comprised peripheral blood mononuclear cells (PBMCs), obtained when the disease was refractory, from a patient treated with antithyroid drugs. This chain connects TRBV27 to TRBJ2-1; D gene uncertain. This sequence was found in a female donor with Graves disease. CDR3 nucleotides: TGTGCCAGCAGTTTATTCGGTGGGATGGCGGCCAATGAGCAGTTCTTC. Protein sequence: CASSLFGGMAANEQFF.